Below, 11 T cell receptor beta chains from the same sample are listed, as sequenced in a study of beta chain features in type 1 diabetes. Reverse transcribing all isolated RNA meant expressed TCRB transcripts were sequenced. Generated by immunoSEQ multiplex PCR, the TCRdb table keeps only in-frame clones and is missing some. The sample has just over 450,000 clones; around 30% are singletons. Sequences were obtained from naive CD4+ T cells from blood. These receptors originate from a man aged 18 to 30 in good health.

CDR3 DNA: TGCGCCAGCAGCCAAGACCCAGTGAACACTGAAGCTTTCTTT. This gives the protein CASSQDPVNTEAFF. The gene calls are TRBV4-1 and TRBJ1-1; D remains unclear. The V end was cut by 0 bases, the J end by 0 bases, with 5 bases between. Germline CDR1 and CDR2: MGHRA and YSYEKL. CDR3 length: 14 amino acids.

The genes are TRBV7-2 and TRBJ2-5, with D perhaps assigned TRBD1 or TRBD2 (5 bases each). Looked up from germline, CDR1 is SGHTA and CDR2 is FQGNSA. V gave up 5 bases and J gave up 4 bases, with 14 bases separating them. The CDR3 contains 14 residues. The CDR3 sequence is CASSPGPSLETQYF. CDR3 DNA sequence: TGTGCCAGCAGCCCGGGACCGTCCCTAGAGACCCAGTACTTC. The full variable domain, completed using reference TRBV7-2 and TRBJ2-5, is GAGVSQSPSNKVTEKGKDVELRCDPISGHTALYWYRQSLGQGLEFLIYFQGNSAPDKSGLPSDRFSAERTGGSVSTLTIQRTQQEDSAVYLCASSPGPSLETQYFGPGTRLLVL.

This clone was recorded many times. The chain uses TRBV28 and TRBJ2-5, with a possible D match to TRBD2 (6 bases). This CDR3 is built from 18 residues. CDR1 MDHEN and CDR2 SYDVKM come from the germline V gene. Trimming pared 3 bases from V and 5 bases from J, leaving 25 bases between. The CDR3 region is CASSLSSLALARGETQYF. DNA of the CDR3: TGTGCCAGCAGTTTGTCATCACTAGCACTCGCTCGAGGGGAGACCCAGTACTTC.

The chain links TRBV5-1 to TRBJ2-3; D possibly corresponds to TRBD2 (6 bases). Trimming left V 7 bases short and J 1 base short, with 16 bases between. This CDR3 has 15 amino acids. Germline CDR1 SGHRS, CDR2 YFSETQ. The CDR3 DNA is TGCGCCAGCGGTATCCGGGAGCGGGGCACAGATACGCAGTATTTT. Its protein is CASGIRERGTDTQYF.

V gene TRBV2 combines with J gene TRBJ2-1, with TRBD2 matching over 11 bases. The CDR3 length is 15 residues. V lost 3 bases, J lost 10 bases, and 8 bases stayed unmatched. Germline assignment: CDR1 SNHLY and CDR2 FYNNEI. The DNA for the CDR3 is TGTGCCAGCAGTGAGGAACTAGCGGGAGCTGGGGAGCAGTTCTTC. Translating it yields CASSEELAGAGEQFF.

This chain connects TRBV29-1 to TRBJ1-2; D might be TRBD1 (6 bases). CDR3 length: 12 amino acids. Trimming took 6 bases from V and 4 from J, leaving 12 bases between them. Germline CDR1 SQVTM, CDR2 ANQGSEA. The CDR3 region has the DNA TGCAGCGTCACCCGACAGGCCTATGGCTACACCTTC. Translating gives CSVTRQAYGYTF.

In its sample, this clone was seen a few times. The chain links TRBV7-2 to TRBJ2-7; 8 bases are a match to TRBD2. V lost 2 bases to trimming and J lost 4 bases; unmatched junction nucleotides: 7. Germline CDR1 reads SGHTA; CDR2 reads FQGNSA. This CDR3 region has 15 residues. The CDR3 here is CASSLILSGNYEQYF. CDR3 DNA sequence: TGTGCCAGCAGCTTAATACTTAGCGGGAATTACGAGCAGTACTTC.

V is TRBV7-2 and J is TRBJ1-2; 9 positions match TRBD1. Losses at the gene ends were 5 bases for V and 1 base for J; bases not matched to a gene: 5. The CDR3 is 15 amino acids. Per the germline V gene, CDR1 is SGHTA and CDR2 is FQGNSA. CDR3 coding DNA: TGTGCCAGCAGCAGGGACAGGGCTAATAACTATGGCTACACCTTC. Translated, it gives CASSRDRANNYGYTF.

In the case of this clone: Compared with germline, one end of the junction differs, possibly owing to a read error. V usage is TRBV6-5 and J usage is TRBJ2-7; 9 bases match TRBD1. Germline-derived CDR1 and CDR2 are MNHEY and SVGAGI. The CDR3 consists of 14 residues. CDR3 region: CASSYYRGPYEQYF. Written as DNA, the CDR3 is TGTGCCAGCAGCTACTACAGGGGGCCGTACGAGCAGTACTTC.

The J gene is TRBJ2-7, the V gene TRBV4-2, with TRBD2 matching 8 bases. The germline V gene encodes CDR1 LGHNA and CDR2 YNFKEQ. V shed 2 bases, J shed 3 bases, and the junction held 6 bases outside the gene matches. This CDR3 has 15 residues. The CDR3 region is CASSQLSGVYYEQYF. CDR3 in DNA: TGTGCCAGCAGCCAACTTAGCGGGGTGTACTACGAGCAGTACTTC.

A few counts support this clone. Distinct nucleotide sequences in the sample also encode this CDR3. The chain links TRBV30 to TRBJ1-1; D call uncertain. V lost 3 bases to trimming and J lost 6 bases, with 8 bases between them. The CDR3 runs 11 residues. CDR1 and CDR2 from the germline V gene are GTSNPN and SVGIG (reference sequence). The CDR3 here is CAWSVLAEAFF. For the CDR3, the DNA is TGTGCCTGGAGCGTTCTCGCTGAAGCTTTCTTT.